A selection of T cell receptor beta chains follows, all from one sample in a study of blood T cell repertoires in COVID-19. Profiled with immunoSEQ multiplex PCR; TCRdb holds only in-frame clones, not every one. The table lists more than 120,000 clones, 87% of them singletons. Input material: peripheral blood. All receptors derive from a woman aged 45-60 years with acute or convalescent COVID-19. Each CDR3 is given without its conserved first and last residue.

TRBJ2-7 TRBV9 ASSVSRGYEQY
TRBJ1-1 TRBV7-9 ASRQGQGATEAF
TRBJ2-5 TRBV5-6 ASSLALEETQY
TRBJ2-1 TRBV24-1 ATSDLPGTSVNEQF
TRBJ2-5 TRBV3-1/TRBV3-2 ASSWTIPQETQY
TRBJ2-7 TRBV5-1 ASSFGRGLLEQY
TRBJ2-6 TRBV6-1 ASSDPGTGLSGANVLT
TRBJ2-7 TRBV27 ASSSNRVLRLAGEREQY
TRBJ2-1 TRBV7-9 ASSRSGVDEQF
TRBJ1-6 TRBV3-1/TRBV3-2 ASSSDYFIHHNSPLH
TRBJ2-7 TRBV5-6 ASSFRTGELLYEQY
TRBJ1-2 TRBV19 ASSDRGDHGYT
TRBJ2-3 TRBV30 AWMPRGGAGTDTQY
TRBJ1-1 TRBV11-2 ASSLDRGRFTEAF
TRBJ2-7 TRBV29-1 SVAGLAGSYEQY
TRBJ2-7 TRBV6-5 ASRLQGRLEQY
TRBJ1-2 TRBV27 ASTTQGNYGYT
TRBJ1-2 TRBV30 AWSPGAGYGYT
TRBJ1-5 TRBV6-6 ATEDWRGDQPQH
TRBJ2-3 TRBV11-2 ASSLTSGGATDTQY
TRBJ1-3 TRBV10-3 AISDSSGGSGNTIY
TRBJ2-1 TRBV24-1 ATSDLWASGGTYNEQF
TRBJ2-7 TRBV6-5 ASRTQTSAYEQY
TRBJ1-1 TRBV5-1 ASSDGTAILNTEAF
TRBJ2-1 TRBV4-1 ASSQREGRSYNEQF
TRBJ2-1 TRBV19 ASKRGLAGSSYNEQF
TRBJ1-4 TRBV10-1 ASSEAGPLREKLF